The clone carrying this T cell receptor (beta chain) was picked up one time. Its antigen is unidentified. This sample was included in a study of graft-versus-host responses after intestinal transplantation. Looking at the study overall: Multivisceral, liver-intestinal, or isolated intestinal transplants were performed in recipients. Uniformly, recipients were administered anti-thymocyte globulin induction with subsequent tacrolimus and steroids for roughly three years. General observations from the study: Allograft graft-versus-host to host-versus-graft clonal ratios ran high in patients with graft-donor T cell macrochimerism. The authors found GvH clones in recipient marrow, some appearing first in ileum or blood.

Assay: immunoSEQ multiplex PCR; the TCRdb copy retains only in-frame clones and omits some. The data show 90,000 to 150,000 clones, 90% to 95% seen once. V was pared by 3 bases and J by 0 bases, with 11 bases between. The germline CDR1 and CDR2 sequences are SGHRS and YFSETQ. The CDR3 loop spans 15 amino acids. The J gene is TRBJ2-3, the V gene TRBV5-1; no reliable D call. The sequence was obtained from a human donor who received an intestinal transplant. The sample consisted of unstimulated CD4+ T cells sorted from spleen or lymph node cells, taken before intestinal transplant. CDR3 DNA sequence: TGCGCCAGCAGCTGGGCCGGCTACAGCACAGATACGCAGTATTTT. Translating gives CASSWAGYSTDTQYF. The complete variable domain, with remaining parts taken from reference TRBV5-1 and TRBJ2-3, reads KAGVTQTPRYLIKTRGQQVTLSCSPISGHRSVSWYQQTPGQGLQFLFEYFSETQRNKGNFPGRFSGRQFSNSRSEMNVSTLELGDSALYLCASSWAGYSTDTQYFGPGTRLTVL.